The following is a T cell receptor (delta chain) sequence with its context. Since a far larger clone is one base different, this is likely a read error. Other DNA sequences in this specimen translate into the identical CDR3. TCRdb re-called the reads through CATT. The sample includes roughly 5,000 delta-chain clones, more than 14% of them seen just once. The length of the CDR3 is 13 residues. Germline V gives CDR1 NSMFDY, CDR2 ISSIKDK. The sample belongs to a study of gamma-delta chains in newborns, infants, children. Study information: Innate gammadelta T cells reportedly expand polyclonally right after birth, driven by microbial exposure, per the title.

Sequenced here: blood, sampled at baseline. The TCR was taken from a child who was a newborn, infant or young child, either healthy, febrile or measles-vaccinated (not recorded which). This chain links TRAV29/DV5 with TRDJ1, with D hard to call. This CDR3 is CAATPLLTDKLIF. The CDR3 DNA reads TGTGCAGCAACCCCTCTCCTCACCGATAAACTCATCTTC.